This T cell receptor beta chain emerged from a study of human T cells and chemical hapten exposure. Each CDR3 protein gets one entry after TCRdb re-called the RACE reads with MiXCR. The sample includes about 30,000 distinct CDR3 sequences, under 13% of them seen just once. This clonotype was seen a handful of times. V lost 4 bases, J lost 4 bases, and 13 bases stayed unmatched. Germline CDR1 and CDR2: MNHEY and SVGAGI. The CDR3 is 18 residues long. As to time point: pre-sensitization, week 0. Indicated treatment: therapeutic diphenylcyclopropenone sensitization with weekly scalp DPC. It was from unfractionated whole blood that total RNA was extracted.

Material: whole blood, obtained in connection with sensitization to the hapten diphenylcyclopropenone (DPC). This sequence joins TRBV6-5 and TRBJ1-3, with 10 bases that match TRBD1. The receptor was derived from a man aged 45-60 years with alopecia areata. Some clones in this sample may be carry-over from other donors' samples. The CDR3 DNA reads TGTGCCAGCAGTTCAACGCCACCGGGACAGGGGCCGGGAAACACCATATATTTT. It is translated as CASSSTPPGQGPGNTIYF.